The 15 T cell receptor beta chains reported below all come from one sample, sequenced in a study of Ad26.COV2.S vaccination and SARS-CoV-2 variants. The treatment: 15 to 20 received Ad26.COV2.S at low or high dose, single or two shots; roughly 5 received placebo; per-sample allocation not given. The study sampled participants on day 63 after the first vaccine or placebo injection. Assay: immunoSEQ multiplex PCR; the TCRdb copy retains only in-frame clones and omits some. The profile shows about 680,000 clones, around 89% of them singletons. The starting material was peripheral blood, obtained in a trial of Ad26.COV2.S vaccine versus placebo. These receptor sequences come from a person between 18 and 60 years old who received the Ad26.COV2.S COVID-19 vaccine or a placebo.

The chain has TRBV18 and TRBJ2-3; TRBD2 matches at 14 bases. The CDR3 loop spans 18 amino acids. V trimming: 3 bases; J trimming: 1 base; junction bases outside the gene matches: 6. Per germline, CDR1 KGHSH and CDR2 LQKENI. CDR3 protein: CASSPGLAGVLGTDTQYF. In nucleotides, the CDR3 is TGTGCCAGCTCACCGGGACTAGCGGGAGTGCTTGGCACAGATACGCAGTATTTT.

The CDR3 here is CASSYQQGEQYF. The CDR3 region has the DNA TGTGCCAGCAGTTATCAGCAAGGGGAGCAGTACTTC. The chain is built from TRBV6-6 and TRBJ2-7; D is ambiguous. CDR3 length: 12 residues. V gave up 3 bases and J gave up 7 bases, with 10 bases separating them. Per germline, CDR1 MNHNY and CDR2 SVGAGI (reference sequence).

The chain carries TRBV7-2 and TRBJ2-2; TRBD2 aligns across 13 bases. Germline V gives CDR1 SGHTA, CDR2 FQGNSA. V was clipped by 5 bases and J by 7 bases; unmatched bases: 10. This CDR3 region has 17 residues. For the CDR3, the DNA is TGTGCCAGCAGCCCGGGACTAGCGGGGACATTAGGCGGGGAGCTGTTTTTT. This encodes CASSPGLAGTLGGELFF.

The chain carries TRBV7-2 and TRBJ1-2; a possible D gene is TRBD1 (5 bases). In germline, CDR1 is SGHTA, CDR2 FQGNSA. This CDR3 has 13 residues. V lost 1 base to trimming and J lost 4 bases, with 7 bases between them. CDR3 residues: CASSLDRTYGYTF. The DNA for the CDR3 is TGTGCCAGCAGCTTAGACAGGACCTATGGCTACACCTTC.

The rearrangement links TRBV7-2 to TRBJ2-7, with 7 bases that match TRBD2. Germline CDR1 SGHTA, CDR2 FQGNSA. The CDR3 is 15 residues long. Trimming at V came to 1 base and at J to 0 bases, leaving 3 bases not matched to a gene. CDR3 DNA: TGTGCCAGCAGCTTAGTAAGCGGGATCTCCTACGAGCAGTACTTC. Its translation is CASSLVSGISYEQYF.

This chain connects TRBV6-1 to TRBJ2-5; 9 bases align to TRBD1. The CDR3 is made up of 15 amino acids. CDR1 is MNHNS, CDR2 SASEGT, per germline. The ends lost 3 bases at V and 3 bases at J; junction bases unmatched: 5. The CDR3 protein is CASSEPDRGEETQYF. The CDR3 bases are TGTGCCAGCAGTGAGCCAGACAGGGGGGAAGAGACCCAGTACTTC.

The chain carries TRBV9 and TRBJ2-5; D ambiguous. Trimming left V 2 bases short and J 5 bases short, with 13 bases between. This CDR3 region has 14 residues. Germline V gives CDR1 SGDLS, CDR2 YYNGEE. CDR3 nucleotide sequence: TGTGCCAGCAGCGTTGGACCCGGACGGGAGACCCAGTACTTC. This gives the protein CASSVGPGRETQYF.

V usage is TRBV15 and J usage is TRBJ2-2; maybe TRBD1 (6 bases). Germline CDR1 reads LNHNV; CDR2 reads YYDKDF (reference sequence). Trimming stripped 2 bases from V and 4 bases from J, with 17 bases between. This CDR3 comprises 17 residues. The CDR3 loop reads CATSRSTAGVVTGELFF. CDR3 DNA sequence: TGTGCCACCAGCAGATCCACGGCAGGGGTTGTCACCGGGGAGCTGTTTTTT. The whole variable domain, remainder taken from reference TRBV15 and TRBJ2-2, is DAMVIQNPRYQVTQFGKPVTLSCSQTLNHNVMYWYQQKSSQAPKLLFHYYDKDFNNEADTPDNFQSRRPNTSFCFLDIRSPGLGDTAMYLCATSRSTAGVVTGELFFGEGSRLTVL.

This chain connects TRBV18 to TRBJ1-6, with 10 bases identical to TRBD1. J gave up 8 bases and V 6 bases, and 7 bases lay outside the gene matches. Germline values: CDR1 KGHSH, CDR2 LQKENI. The CDR3 length is 15 residues. CDR3 in DNA: TGTGCCAGCTCCGGGGACAGGGGATCGGATTCACCCCTCCACTTT. Translation: CASSGDRGSDSPLHF. The full variable domain, its missing parts supplied by reference TRBV18 and TRBJ1-6, is NAGVMQNPRHLVRRRGQEARLRCSPMKGHSHVYWYRQLPEEGLKFMVYLQKENIIDESGMPKERFSAEFPKEGPSILRIQQVVRGDSAAYFCASSGDRGSDSPLHFGNGTRLTVT.

Written as DNA, the CDR3 is TGCAGCGCCACCGTGTGGGCAGACACGAACACTGAAGCTTTCTTT. It is translated as CSATVWADTNTEAFF. This rearrangement joins TRBV29-1 to TRBJ1-1; no clear D. Germline V gives CDR1 SQVTM, CDR2 ANQGSEA. Trimming left V 7 bases short and J 1 base short, with 19 bases between. The CDR3 is 15 residues long.

V usage is TRBV29-1 and J usage is TRBJ2-7; 8 bases are shared with TRBD1. CDR1 and CDR2 from the germline V gene are SQVTM and ANQGSEA. CDR3 length: 13 residues. V was pared by 3 bases and J by 3 bases, with 4 bases of the junction left unmatched. The CDR3 sequence is CSVETGEHYEQYF. CDR3 DNA sequence: TGCAGCGTTGAGACAGGGGAACACTACGAGCAGTACTTC.

The chain recombines TRBV30 with TRBJ2-7; 8 nucleotides agree with TRBD2. Trimming at V came to 8 bases and at J to 3 bases, leaving 6 bases not matched to a gene. Germline CDR1 reads GTSNPN; CDR2 reads SVGIG (reference sequence). This CDR3 has 12 residues. The CDR3 loop is CAGGREDYEQYF. CDR3 coding DNA: TGTGCCGGGGGGCGGGAGGACTACGAGCAGTACTTC.

The chain recombines TRBV19 with TRBJ2-1; tentative D call: TRBD1 (6 bases). This CDR3 is built from 15 residues. Trimming took 5 bases from V and 6 from J, leaving 17 bases between them. Germline-derived CDR1 and CDR2 are LNHDA and SQIVND (reference sequence). The CDR3 bases are TGTGCCAGTAGTTTCGACAGGAACCCCTTCAATGAGCAGTTCTTC. Translation: CASSFDRNPFNEQFF. The full variable domain, completed using reference TRBV19 and TRBJ2-1, is DGGITQSPKYLFRKEGQNVTLSCEQNLNHDAMYWYRQDPGQGLRLIYYSQIVNDFQKGDIAEGYSVSREKKESFPLTVTSAQKNPTAFYLCASSFDRNPFNEQFFGPGTRLTVL.

The V and J genes are TRBV18 and TRBJ2-7, with TRBD2 as a possible D gene (6 bases). Trimming took off 6 bases at V and 5 bases at J, with 20 bases between the two ends. This CDR3 has 15 amino acids. CDR1 KGHSH and CDR2 LQKENI come from the germline V gene. CDR3 nucleotide sequence: TGTGCCAGCTCCCGCGGACAAGGTGGAGGGGACGAGCAGTACTTC. Its protein product is CASSRGQGGGDEQYF.

V and J are TRBV29-1 and TRBJ2-7; TRBD1 matches at 7 bases. V shed 2 bases and J 1 base; nucleotides not matched to a gene: 8. The germline V gene encodes CDR1 SQVTM and CDR2 ANQGSEA. The CDR3 extends over 15 amino acids. The CDR3 DNA follows: TGCAGCGTTGAATGGACCGGGACAGCGTCCTACGAGCAGTACTTC. As protein: CSVEWTGTASYEQYF.